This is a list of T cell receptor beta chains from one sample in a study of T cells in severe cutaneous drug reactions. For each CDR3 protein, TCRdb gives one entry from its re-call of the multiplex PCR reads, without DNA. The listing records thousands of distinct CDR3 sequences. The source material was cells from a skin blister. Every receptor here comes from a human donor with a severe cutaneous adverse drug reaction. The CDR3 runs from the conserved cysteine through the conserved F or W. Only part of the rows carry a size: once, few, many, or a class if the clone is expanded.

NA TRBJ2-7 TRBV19 CASSFGRAPLYEQYF
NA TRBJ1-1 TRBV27 CASRSPGTSDYTEAFF
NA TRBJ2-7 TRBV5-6 CASSATGTGVAFYEQYF
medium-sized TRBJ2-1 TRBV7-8 CASSWWGLAGSEQFF
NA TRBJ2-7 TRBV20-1 CSARDTFRGIGYEQYF
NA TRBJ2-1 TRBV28 CASSSRGSYNEQFF
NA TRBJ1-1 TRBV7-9 CASSLARLRNRTEAFF
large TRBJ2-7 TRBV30 CASYRDRDYEQYF
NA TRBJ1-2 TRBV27 CASRETTGNYGYTF
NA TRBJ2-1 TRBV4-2 CASSGGTDLYNEQFF
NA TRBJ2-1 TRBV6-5 CASSNSITEQFF
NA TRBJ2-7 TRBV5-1 CASSSGDTVYEQYF
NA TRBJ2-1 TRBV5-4 CASSLRVAGAYNEQFF
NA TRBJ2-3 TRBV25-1 CASSGLMDTQYF
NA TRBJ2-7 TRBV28 CASSLGQTYEQYF
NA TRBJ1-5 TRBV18 CASSPSTPGQYRQPQHF
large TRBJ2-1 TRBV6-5 CASSWGLAGEINEQFF
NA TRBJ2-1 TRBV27 CAIVGGNEQFF
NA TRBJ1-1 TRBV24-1 CATSDFLETEAFF
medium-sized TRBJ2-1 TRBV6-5 CASVALAGSNEQFF
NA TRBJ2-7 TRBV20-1 CSARPLDREGVREQYF
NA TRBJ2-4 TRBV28 CASSLEGQGGIQYF
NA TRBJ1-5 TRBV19 CASSTDGGGAGQPQHF
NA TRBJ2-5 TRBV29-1 CSVEDWTGLSQETQYF
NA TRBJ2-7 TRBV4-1 CASSPASGRAGEQYF
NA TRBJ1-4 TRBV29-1 CSGRAATNEKLFF
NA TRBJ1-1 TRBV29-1 CSGISPAGTEAFF